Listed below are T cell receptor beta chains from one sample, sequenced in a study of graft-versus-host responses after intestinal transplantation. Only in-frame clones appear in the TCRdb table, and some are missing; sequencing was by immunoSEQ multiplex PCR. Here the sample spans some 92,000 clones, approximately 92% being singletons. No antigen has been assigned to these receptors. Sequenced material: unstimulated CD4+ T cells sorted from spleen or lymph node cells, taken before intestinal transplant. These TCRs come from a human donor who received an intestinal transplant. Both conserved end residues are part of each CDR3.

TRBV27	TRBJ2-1	CASNQHSGLAGKSSYNEQFF
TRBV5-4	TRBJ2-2	CASSPMASGTGNTGELFF
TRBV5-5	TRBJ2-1	CASSPRLAGVNEQFF
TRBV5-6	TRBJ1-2	CASSPTGGYGYTF
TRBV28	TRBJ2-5	CASSSRRLGPETQYF
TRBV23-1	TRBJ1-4	CASRQGQGVPREKLFF
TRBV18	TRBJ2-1	CASSGTGDEQFF
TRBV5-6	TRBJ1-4	CASNEGPNEKLFF
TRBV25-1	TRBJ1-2	CASSEPGDGGYTF
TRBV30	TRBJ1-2	CAWSVSLMGDGYTF
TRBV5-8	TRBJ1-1	CASSLDPSRNTEAFF
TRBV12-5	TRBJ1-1	CASGSRGRMNTEAFF
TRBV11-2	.	CASSSSTSEQYF
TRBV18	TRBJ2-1	CASLGSETSVGNEQFF
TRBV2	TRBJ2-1	CASSVYNEQFF
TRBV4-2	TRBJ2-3	CASSLNWGRGTDTQYF
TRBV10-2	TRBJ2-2	CASSESRVSGELFF